Below, one T cell receptor (beta chain) is given with its context. This entry belongs to a study of blood T cell repertoires in COVID-19. Study in general: Nucleic acid was either cDNA or gDNA, and it came from T cells, B-cell-depleted T cells, or PBMCs.

V lost 2 bases, J lost 5 bases, and 4 bases lay in between. The CDR3 totals 12 residues. Germline CDR1 reads SGHRS; CDR2 reads YFSETQ. Sequencing used immunoSEQ multiplex PCR; TCRdb keeps in-frame clones, though not all of them. This sample has 30,000 to 50,000 clones; roughly 77% occur once, and the top ten carry around 40%. Input material: peripheral blood. The genes are TRBV5-1 and TRBJ2-2; no reliable D call. This TCR derives from a man older than 75 with active or convalescent COVID-19. The CDR3, as DNA: TGCGCCAGCAGCTTACAGACCGGGGAGCTGTTTTTT. Translated: CASSLQTGELFF.